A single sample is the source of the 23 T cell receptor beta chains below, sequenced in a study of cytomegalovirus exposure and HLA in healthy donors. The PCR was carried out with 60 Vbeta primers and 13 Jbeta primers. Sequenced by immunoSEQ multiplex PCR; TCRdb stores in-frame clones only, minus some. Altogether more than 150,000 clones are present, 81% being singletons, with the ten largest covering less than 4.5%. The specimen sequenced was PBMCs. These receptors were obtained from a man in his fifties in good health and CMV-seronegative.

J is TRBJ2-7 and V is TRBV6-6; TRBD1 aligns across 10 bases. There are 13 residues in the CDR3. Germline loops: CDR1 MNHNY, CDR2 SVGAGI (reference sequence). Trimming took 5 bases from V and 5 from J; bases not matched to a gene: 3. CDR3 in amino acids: CASSRQGAHEQYF. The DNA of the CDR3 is TGTGCCAGCAGTCGACAGGGGGCTCACGAGCAGTACTTC.

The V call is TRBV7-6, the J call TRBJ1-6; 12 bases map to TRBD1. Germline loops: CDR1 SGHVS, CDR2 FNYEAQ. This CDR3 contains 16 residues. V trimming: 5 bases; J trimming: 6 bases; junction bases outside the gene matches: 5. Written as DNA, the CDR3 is TGTGCCAGCAGCACGGGACAGGGGGCTGGTAATTCACCCCTCCACTTT. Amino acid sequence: CASSTGQGAGNSPLHF.

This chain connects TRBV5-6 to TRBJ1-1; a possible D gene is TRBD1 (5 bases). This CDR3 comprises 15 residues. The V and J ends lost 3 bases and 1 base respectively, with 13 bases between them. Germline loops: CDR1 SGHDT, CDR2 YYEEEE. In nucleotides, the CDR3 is TGTGCCAGCAGCTGGGCGGGACGGGGGAACACTGAAGCTTTCTTT. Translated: CASSWAGRGNTEAFF.

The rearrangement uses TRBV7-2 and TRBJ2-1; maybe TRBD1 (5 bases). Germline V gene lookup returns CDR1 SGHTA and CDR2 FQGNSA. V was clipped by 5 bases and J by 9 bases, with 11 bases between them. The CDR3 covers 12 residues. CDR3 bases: TGTGCCAGCAGCAAGGGGTTAGGTGAGCAGTTCTTC. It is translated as CASSKGLGEQFF. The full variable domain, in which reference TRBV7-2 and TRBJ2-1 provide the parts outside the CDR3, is GAGVSQSPSNKVTEKGKDVELRCDPISGHTALYWYRQSLGQGLEFLIYFQGNSAPDKSGLPSDRFSAERTGGSVSTLTIQRTQQEDSAVYLCASSKGLGEQFFGPGTRLTVL.

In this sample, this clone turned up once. CDR3: CASSQPGQGAGELFF. The CDR3 DNA follows: TGTGCCAGCTCACAACCGGGACAGGGAGCCGGGGAGCTGTTTTTT. The J gene is TRBJ2-2, the V gene TRBV18, with 9 bases fitting TRBD1. V was pared by 4 bases and J by 6 bases, with 6 bases of the junction left unmatched. This CDR3 is 15 amino acids long. Germline lookup yields CDR1 KGHSH and CDR2 LQKENI.

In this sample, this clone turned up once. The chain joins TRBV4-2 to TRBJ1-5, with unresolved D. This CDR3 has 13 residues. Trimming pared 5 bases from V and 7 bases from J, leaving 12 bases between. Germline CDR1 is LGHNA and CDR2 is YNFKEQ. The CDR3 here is CASSTLKRQPQHF. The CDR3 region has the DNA TGTGCCAGCAGCACTCTCAAGAGGCAGCCCCAGCATTTT.

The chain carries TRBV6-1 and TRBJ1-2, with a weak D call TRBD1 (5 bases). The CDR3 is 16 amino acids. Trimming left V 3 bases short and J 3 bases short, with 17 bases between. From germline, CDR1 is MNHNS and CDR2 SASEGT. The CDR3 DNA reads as TGTGCCAGCAGTGAGCATGGGGCCCTCCGAGACTATGGCTACACCTTC. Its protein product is CASSEHGALRDYGYTF.

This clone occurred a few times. DNA for the CDR3: TGCGCCAGCAGTCAGGACAGGAATCAGCCCCAGCATTTT. This encodes CASSQDRNQPQHF. The rearrangement joins TRBV10-2 to TRBJ1-5; 7 bases are shared with TRBD1. The CDR3 loop spans 13 amino acids. Germline-derived CDR1 and CDR2 are WSHSY and SAAADI. V was pared by 5 bases and J by 4 bases, with 2 bases of the junction left unmatched.

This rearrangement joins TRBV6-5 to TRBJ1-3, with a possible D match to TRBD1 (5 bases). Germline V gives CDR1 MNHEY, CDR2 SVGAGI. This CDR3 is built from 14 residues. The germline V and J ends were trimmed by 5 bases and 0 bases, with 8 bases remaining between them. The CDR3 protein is CASSRGSSGNTIYF. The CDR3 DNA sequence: TGTGCCAGCAGTCGGGGGTCCTCTGGAAACACCATATATTTT.

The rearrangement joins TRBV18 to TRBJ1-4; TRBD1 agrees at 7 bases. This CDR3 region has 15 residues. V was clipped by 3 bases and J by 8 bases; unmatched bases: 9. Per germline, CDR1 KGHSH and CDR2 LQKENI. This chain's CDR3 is CASSPQQGFREKLFF. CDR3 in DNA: TGTGCCAGCTCACCGCAACAGGGGTTTCGGGAAAAACTGTTTTTT. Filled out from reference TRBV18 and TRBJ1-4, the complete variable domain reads NAGVMQNPRHLVRRRGQEARLRCSPMKGHSHVYWYRQLPEEGLKFMVYLQKENIIDESGMPKERFSAEFPKEGPSILRIQQVVRGDSAAYFCASSPQQGFREKLFFGSGTQLSVL.

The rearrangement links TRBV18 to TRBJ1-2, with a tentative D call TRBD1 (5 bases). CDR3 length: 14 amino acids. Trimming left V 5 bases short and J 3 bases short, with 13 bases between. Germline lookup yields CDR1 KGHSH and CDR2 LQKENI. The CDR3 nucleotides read TGTGCCAGCTCATTGGGGCGAAGGGACTATGGCTACACCTTC. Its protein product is CASSLGRRDYGYTF.

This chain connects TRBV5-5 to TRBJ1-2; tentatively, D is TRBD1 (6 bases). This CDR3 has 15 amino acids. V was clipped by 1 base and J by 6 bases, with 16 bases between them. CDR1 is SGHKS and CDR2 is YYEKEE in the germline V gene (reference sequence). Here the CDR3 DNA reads TGTGCCAGCAGCTTGCGACAGGCAGCCTTCAATGGCTACACCTTC. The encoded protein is CASSLRQAAFNGYTF.

CDR3 bases: TGCGCCAGCAGCCAAGGGTCGACAAATGAGCAGTTCTTC. It is translated as CASSQGSTNEQFF. This chain connects TRBV4-3 to TRBJ2-1; D call uncertain. CDR1 is LGHNA, CDR2 YSLEER, per germline. V was trimmed by 1 base and J by 7 bases, leaving 8 bases between them. This CDR3 is built from 13 residues.

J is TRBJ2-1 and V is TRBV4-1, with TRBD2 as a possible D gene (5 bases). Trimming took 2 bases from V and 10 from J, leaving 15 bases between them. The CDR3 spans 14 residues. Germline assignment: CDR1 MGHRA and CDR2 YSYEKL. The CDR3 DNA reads TGCGCCAGCAGCCAAACGGCCGGCAGAGGGGAGCAGTTCTTC. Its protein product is CASSQTAGRGEQFF.

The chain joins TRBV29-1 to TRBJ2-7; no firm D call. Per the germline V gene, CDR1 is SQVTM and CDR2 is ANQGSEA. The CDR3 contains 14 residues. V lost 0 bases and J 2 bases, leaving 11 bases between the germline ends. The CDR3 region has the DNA TGCAGCGTTGAAGATCGCGGTCGGGCCTACGAGCAGTACTTC. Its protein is CSVEDRGRAYEQYF.

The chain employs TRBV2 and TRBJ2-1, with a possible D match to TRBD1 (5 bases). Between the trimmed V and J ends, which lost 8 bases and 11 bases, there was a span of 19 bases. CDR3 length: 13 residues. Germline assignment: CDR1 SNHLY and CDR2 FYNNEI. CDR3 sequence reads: CASASAVKGQQFF. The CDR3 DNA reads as TGTGCCAGCGCATCTGCGGTGAAGGGGCAGCAGTTCTTC.

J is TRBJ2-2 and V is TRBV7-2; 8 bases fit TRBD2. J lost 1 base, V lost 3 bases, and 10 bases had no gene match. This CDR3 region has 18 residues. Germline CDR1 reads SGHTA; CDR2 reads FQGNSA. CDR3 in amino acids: CASSFLVAGRQNTGELFF. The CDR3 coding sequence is TGTGCCAGCAGCTTTTTGGTAGCGGGGCGACAGAACACCGGGGAGCTGTTTTTT.

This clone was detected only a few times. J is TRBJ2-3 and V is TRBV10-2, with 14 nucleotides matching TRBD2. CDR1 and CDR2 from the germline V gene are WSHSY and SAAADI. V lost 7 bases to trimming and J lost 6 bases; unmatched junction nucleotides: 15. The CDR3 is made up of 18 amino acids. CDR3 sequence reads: CASIDGRLAGGPSDTQYF. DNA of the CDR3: TGCGCCAGCATAGACGGAAGACTAGCGGGGGGGCCATCTGATACGCAGTATTTT.

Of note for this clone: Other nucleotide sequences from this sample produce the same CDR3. In DNA form, the CDR3 reads TGCGCCAGCAGCCATCGGGAGAGCAATCAGCCCCAGCATTTT. Its translation: CASSHRESNQPQHF. The chain combines TRBV4-1 with TRBJ1-5; D is unresolved. Germline V CDR1 and CDR2: MGHRA, YSYEKL. The CDR3 is 14 amino acids. Deletions cut 3 bases from V and 1 base from J, with 7 bases between.

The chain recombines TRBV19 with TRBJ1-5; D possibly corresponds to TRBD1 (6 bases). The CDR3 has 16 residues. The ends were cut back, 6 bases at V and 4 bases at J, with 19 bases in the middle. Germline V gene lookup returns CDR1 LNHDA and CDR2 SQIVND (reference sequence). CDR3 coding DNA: TGTGCCAGTAGCCCCCTCACAGGGTTCGGGAATCAGCCCCAGCATTTT. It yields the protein CASSPLTGFGNQPQHF.

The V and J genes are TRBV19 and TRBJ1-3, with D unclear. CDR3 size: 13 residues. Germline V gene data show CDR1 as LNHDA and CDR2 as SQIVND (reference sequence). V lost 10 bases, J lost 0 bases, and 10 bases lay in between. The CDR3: CATRVSSGNTIYF. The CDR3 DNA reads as TGTGCCACCCGGGTTTCCTCTGGAAACACCATATATTTT.

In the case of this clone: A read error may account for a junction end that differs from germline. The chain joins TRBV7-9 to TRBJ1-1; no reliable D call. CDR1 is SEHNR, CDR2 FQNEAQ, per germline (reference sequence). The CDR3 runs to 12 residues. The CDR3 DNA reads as TGTTCCAGCAGCCCGCGGGACACTGAAGCTTTCTTT. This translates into CSSSPRDTEAFF.

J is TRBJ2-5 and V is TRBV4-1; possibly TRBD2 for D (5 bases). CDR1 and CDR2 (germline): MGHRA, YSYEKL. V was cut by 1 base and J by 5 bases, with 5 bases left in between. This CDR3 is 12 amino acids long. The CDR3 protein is CASSQGEETQYF. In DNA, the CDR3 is TGCGCCAGCAGCCAAGGGGAGGAGACCCAGTACTTC.